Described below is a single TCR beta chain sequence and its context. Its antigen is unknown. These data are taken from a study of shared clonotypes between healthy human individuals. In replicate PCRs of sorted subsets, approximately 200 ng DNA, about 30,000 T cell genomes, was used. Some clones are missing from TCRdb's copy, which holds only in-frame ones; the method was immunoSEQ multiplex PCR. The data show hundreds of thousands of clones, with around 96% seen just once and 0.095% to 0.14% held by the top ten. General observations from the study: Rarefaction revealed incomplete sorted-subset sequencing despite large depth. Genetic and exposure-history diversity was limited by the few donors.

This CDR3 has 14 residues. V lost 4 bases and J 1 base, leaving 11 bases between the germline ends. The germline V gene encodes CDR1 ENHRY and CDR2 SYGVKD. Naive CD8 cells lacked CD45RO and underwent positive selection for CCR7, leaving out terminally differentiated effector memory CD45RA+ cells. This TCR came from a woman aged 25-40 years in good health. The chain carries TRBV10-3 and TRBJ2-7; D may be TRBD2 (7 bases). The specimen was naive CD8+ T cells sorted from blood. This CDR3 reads CAISGGGASYEQYF. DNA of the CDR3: TGTGCCATCAGTGGGGGGGGCGCATCCTACGAGCAGTACTTC.